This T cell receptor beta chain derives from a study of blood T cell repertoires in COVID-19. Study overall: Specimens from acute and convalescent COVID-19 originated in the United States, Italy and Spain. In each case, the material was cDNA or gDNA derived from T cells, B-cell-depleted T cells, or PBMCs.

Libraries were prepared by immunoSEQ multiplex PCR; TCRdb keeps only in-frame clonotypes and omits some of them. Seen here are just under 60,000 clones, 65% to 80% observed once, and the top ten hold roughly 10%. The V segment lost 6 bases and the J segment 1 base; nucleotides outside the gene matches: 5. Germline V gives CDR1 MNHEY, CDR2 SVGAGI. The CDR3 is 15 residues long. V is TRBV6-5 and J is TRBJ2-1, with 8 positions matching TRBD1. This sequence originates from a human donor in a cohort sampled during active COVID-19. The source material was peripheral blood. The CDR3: CASRGQGGSYNEQFF. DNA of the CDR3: TGTGCCAGCAGAGGACAGGGTGGTTCCTACAATGAGCAGTTCTTC.